One and the same sample provided the 2 T cell receptor beta chains below, sequenced in a study of vaccination effects on CD4 cells after COVID-19. What these receptors recognize is not known. Method: immunoSEQ multiplex PCR; TCRdb's copy keeps in-frame clones and lacks some. The data hold about 40,000 clones, with under 70% observed a single time. Expansion of antigen-specific CD4+ T cells with viral peptide pools was carried out by the ViraFEST assay before sequencing. At the end of around 11 days of culture, CD4+ T cells were isolated. Nobody among the vaccine recipients had prior SARS-CoV-2 infection (nucleocapsid antibodies were negative). The sample in question was CD4+ T cells from PBMCs cultured with HCoV-OC43 spike peptides, obtained before COVID-19 vaccination. Sample subset: HCoV-OC43 spike overlapping peptide pool stimulation. All receptors derive from a human donor who received a COVID-19 vaccine.

The CDR3, as DNA: TGCGCCAGCAGCCAAGAAGGGGGCCCGGCCTTAAACACTGAAGCTTTCTTT. It translates to CASSQEGGPALNTEAFF. This chain uses TRBV4-1 with TRBJ1-1; 7 bases are shared with TRBD1. This CDR3 region has 17 residues. After removal of 0 bases from V and 2 bases from J, the junction contained 9 bases not matched to a gene. Germline values: CDR1 MGHRA, CDR2 YSYEKL.

This clone was observed a handful of times. The chain links TRBV2 to TRBJ1-6; 11 nucleotides align to TRBD1. Germline CDR1 is SNHLY and CDR2 is FYNNEI. J was trimmed by 8 bases and V by 4 bases; bases with no gene match: 13. There are 18 residues in the CDR3. CDR3 region: CASSVAGGQGGLDSPLHF. CDR3 nucleotides: TGTGCCAGCAGTGTCGCAGGGGGACAGGGGGGTCTGGATTCACCCCTCCACTTT.